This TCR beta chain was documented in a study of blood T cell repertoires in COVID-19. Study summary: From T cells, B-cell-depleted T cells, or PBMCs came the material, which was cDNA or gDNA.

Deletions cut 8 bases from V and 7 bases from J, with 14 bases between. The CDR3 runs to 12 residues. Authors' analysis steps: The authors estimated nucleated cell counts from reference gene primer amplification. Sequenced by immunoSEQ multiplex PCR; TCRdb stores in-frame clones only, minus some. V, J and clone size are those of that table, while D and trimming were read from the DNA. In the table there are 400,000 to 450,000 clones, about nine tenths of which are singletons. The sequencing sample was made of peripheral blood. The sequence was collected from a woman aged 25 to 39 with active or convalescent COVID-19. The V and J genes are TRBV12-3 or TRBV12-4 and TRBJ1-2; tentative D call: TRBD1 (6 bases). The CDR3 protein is CASGGTGSGYTF. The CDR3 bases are TGTGCCAGCGGGGGAACAGGGTCTGGCTACACCTTC.